This T cell receptor beta chain was identified in a study of identical twins. The study, taken as a whole, reports: Out-of-frame TCR alpha sharing observed in monozygotic twins exceeded model estimates. Reduced insertions were recorded for abundant cord blood beta clonotypes, with no such pattern in memory repertoires. Potential partial confounding of zero-insertion analyses by invariant MAIT and iNKT cells was noted.

This clonotype was seen repeatedly, ten times or more. Antigen unknown. TCRdb independently ran MiXCR on the 5' RACE reads; one entry per CDR3 protein. Of 640,000 or so distinct CDR3 sequences in the sample, roughly 6% were seen once. The CDR3 is 16 residues long. Deletions cut 4 bases from V and 3 bases from J, with 16 bases between. Germline CDR1 is SGHRS and CDR2 is YFSETQ. The sample taken for sequencing was naive T cells sorted from blood. The origin of this receptor is a man aged 18-30 years in good health. The chain employs TRBV5-1 and TRBJ2-2; D is ambiguous. The CDR3 loop reads CASSPPWSSDTGELFF. The CDR3 DNA follows: TGCGCCAGCAGCCCACCGTGGTCGTCGGACACCGGGGAGCTGTTTTTT.